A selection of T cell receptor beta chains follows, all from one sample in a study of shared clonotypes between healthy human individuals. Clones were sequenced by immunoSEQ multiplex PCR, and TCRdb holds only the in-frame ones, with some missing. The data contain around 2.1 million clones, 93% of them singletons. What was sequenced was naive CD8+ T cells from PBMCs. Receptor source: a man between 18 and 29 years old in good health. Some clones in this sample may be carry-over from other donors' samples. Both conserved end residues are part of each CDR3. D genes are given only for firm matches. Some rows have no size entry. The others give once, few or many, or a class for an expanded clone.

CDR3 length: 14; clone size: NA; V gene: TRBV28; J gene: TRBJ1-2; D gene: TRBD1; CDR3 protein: CASSFGTGYRGYTF; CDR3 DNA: TGTGCCAGCAGTTTCGGGACAGGGTACAGAGGCTACACCTTC
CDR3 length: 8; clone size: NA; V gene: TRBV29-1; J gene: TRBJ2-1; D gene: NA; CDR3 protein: CRAGEQFF; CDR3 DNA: TGCAGGGCGGGAGAGCAGTTCTTC
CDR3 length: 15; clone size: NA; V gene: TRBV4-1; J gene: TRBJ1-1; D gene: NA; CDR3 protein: CASSQDTGTSAEAFF; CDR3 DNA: TGCGCCAGCAGCCAAGATACCGGGACATCGGCTGAAGCTTTCTTT
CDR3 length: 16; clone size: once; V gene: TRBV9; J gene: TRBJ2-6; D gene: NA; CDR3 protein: CASSLRQDFGANVLTF; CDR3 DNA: TGTGCCAGCAGCCTCAGACAGGATTTTGGGGCCAACGTCCTGACTTTC
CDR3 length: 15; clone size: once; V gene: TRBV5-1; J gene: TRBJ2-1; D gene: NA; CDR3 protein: CASRVNWRIRNEQFF; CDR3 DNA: TGCGCCAGCAGGGTCAACTGGCGAATCCGCAATGAGCAGTTCTTC
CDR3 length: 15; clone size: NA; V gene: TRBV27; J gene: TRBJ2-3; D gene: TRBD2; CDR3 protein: CASAQTSGFTDTQYF; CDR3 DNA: TGTGCCAGCGCACAGACTAGCGGATTCACAGATACGCAGTATTTT
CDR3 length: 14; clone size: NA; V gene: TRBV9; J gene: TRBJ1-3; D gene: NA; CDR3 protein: CASSAAGSGNTIYF; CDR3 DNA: TGTGCCAGCAGCGCGGCGGGCTCTGGAAACACCATATATTTT
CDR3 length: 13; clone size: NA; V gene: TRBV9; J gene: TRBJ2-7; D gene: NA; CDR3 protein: CASSPTPGIEQYF; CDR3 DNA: TGTGCCAGCAGCCCCACCCCGGGAATCGAGCAGTACTTC
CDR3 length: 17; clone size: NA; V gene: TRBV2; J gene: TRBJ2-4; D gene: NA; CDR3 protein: CASSEEGWETGKNIQYF; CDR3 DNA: TGTGCCAGCAGTGAAGAGGGTTGGGAGACTGGGAAAAACATTCAGTACTTC
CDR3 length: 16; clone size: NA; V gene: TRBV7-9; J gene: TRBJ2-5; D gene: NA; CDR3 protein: CASSLDSWSGQETQYF; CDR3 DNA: TGTGCCAGCAGCTTAGATAGTTGGTCAGGCCAAGAGACCCAGTACTTC
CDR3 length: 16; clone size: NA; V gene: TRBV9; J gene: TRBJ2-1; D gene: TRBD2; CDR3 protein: CASSVLLAGGYNEQFF; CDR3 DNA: TGTGCCAGCAGCGTCTTACTAGCGGGAGGTTATAATGAGCAGTTCTTC
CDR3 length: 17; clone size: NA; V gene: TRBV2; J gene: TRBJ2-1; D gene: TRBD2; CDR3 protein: CASSDDSGSGIYNEQFF; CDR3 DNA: TGTGCCAGCAGTGATGATAGCGGGTCCGGAATATACAATGAGCAGTTCTTC
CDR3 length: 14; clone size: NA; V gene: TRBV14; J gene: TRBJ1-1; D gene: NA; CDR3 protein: CASSYTSRGTEAFF; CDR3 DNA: TGTGCCAGCAGCTACACCTCCAGGGGTACTGAAGCTTTCTTT
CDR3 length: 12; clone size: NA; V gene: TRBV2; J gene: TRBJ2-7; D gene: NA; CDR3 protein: CASSEGHYEQYF; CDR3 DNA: TGTGCCAGCAGTGAAGGACACTACGAGCAGTACTTC
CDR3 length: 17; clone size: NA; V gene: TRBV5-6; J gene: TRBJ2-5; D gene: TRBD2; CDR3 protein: CASSPEWPAGGEETQYF; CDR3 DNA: TGTGCCAGCAGCCCGGAATGGCCAGCGGGAGGAGAGGAGACCCAGTACTTC
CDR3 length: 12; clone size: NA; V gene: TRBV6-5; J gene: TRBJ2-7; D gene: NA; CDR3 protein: CASSTQGYEQYF; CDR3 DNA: TGTGCCAGCAGCACGCAGGGTTACGAGCAGTACTTC
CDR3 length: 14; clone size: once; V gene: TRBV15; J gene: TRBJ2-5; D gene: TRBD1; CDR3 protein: CATSGTGYQETQYF; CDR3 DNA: TGTGCCACCAGCGGGACAGGGTACCAAGAGACCCAGTACTTC
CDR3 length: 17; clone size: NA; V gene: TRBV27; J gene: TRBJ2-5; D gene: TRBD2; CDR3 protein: CASSLGTSLAGVETQYF; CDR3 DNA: TGTGCCAGCAGTTTGGGTACGTCTCTAGCGGGAGTCGAGACCCAGTACTTC
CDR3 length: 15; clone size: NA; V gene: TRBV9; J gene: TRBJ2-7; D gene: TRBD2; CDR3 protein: CASSPGLGLVHEQYF; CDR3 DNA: TGTGCCAGCAGCCCGGGCCTTGGACTAGTTCACGAGCAGTACTTC
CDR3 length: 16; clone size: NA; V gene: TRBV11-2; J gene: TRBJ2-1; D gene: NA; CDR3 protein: CASSLGTAASYNEQFF; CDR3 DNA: TGTGCCAGCAGCTTAGGAACAGCGGCCTCCTACAATGAGCAGTTCTTC
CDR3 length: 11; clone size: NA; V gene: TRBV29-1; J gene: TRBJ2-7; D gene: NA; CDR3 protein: CSVEDGAAQYF; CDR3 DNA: TGCAGCGTTGAAGATGGAGCAGCTCAATACTTC
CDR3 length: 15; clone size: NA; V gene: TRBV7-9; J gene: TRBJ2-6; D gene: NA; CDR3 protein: CASSARGFGANVLTF; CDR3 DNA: TGTGCCAGCAGCGCGAGGGGATTTGGGGCCAACGTCCTGACTTTC
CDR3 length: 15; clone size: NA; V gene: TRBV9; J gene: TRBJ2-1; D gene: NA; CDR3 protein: CASSVGAGAYNEQFF; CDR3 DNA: TGTGCCAGCAGCGTAGGAGCGGGCGCATACAATGAGCAGTTCTTC
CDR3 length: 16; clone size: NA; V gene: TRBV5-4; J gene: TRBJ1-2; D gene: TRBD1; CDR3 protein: CASSLPPDRGHYGYTF; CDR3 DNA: TGTGCCAGCAGCTTACCACCCGACAGGGGCCACTATGGCTACACCTTC
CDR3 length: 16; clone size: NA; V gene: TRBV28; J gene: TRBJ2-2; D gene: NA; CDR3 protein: CASIGGYIIDTGELFF; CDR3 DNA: TGTGCCAGCATTGGGGGGTACATAATCGACACCGGGGAGCTGTTTTTT
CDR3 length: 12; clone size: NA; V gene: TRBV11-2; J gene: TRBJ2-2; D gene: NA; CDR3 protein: CASPGPTGELFF; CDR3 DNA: TGTGCCAGCCCCGGCCCCACCGGGGAGCTGTTTTTT
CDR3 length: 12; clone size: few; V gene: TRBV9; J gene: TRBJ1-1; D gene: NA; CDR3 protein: CASSVEGTEAFF; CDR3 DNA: TGTGCCAGCAGCGTCGAGGGCACTGAAGCTTTCTTT
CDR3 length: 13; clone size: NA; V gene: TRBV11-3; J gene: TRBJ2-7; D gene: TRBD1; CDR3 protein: CASSLDRDSEQYF; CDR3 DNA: TGTGCCAGCAGCTTGGACAGGGACAGCGAGCAGTACTTC
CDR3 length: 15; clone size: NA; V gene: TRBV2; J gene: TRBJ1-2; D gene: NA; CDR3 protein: CASSEVRTPTYGYTF; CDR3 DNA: TGTGCCAGCAGTGAGGTCCGGACACCTACTTATGGCTACACCTTC
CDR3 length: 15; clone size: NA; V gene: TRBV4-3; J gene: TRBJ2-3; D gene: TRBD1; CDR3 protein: CASSSDRGLTDTQYF; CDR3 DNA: TGCGCCAGCAGCTCGGACAGGGGGCTCACAGATACGCAGTATTTT
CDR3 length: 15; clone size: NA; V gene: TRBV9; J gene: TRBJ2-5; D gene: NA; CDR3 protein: CASSVFSLREETQYF; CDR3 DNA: TGTGCCAGCAGCGTTTTCTCCCTTCGGGAGGAGACCCAGTACTTC
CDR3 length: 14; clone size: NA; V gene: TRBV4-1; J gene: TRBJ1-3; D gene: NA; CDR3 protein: CASSQAGSGNTIYF; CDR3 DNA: TGCGCCAGCAGCCAAGCGGGATCTGGAAACACCATATATTTT
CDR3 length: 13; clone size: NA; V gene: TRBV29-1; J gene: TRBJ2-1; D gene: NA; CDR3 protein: CSVAVLLNNEQFF; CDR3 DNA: TGCAGCGTTGCCGTTTTGCTGAACAATGAGCAGTTCTTC
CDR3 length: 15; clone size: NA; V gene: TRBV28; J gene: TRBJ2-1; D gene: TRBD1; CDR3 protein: CASSFGDRVYNEQFF; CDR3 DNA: TGTGCCAGCAGTTTTGGGGACAGGGTCTACAATGAGCAGTTCTTC
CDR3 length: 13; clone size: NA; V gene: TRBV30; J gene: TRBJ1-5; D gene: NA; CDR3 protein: CAWSFGGNQPQHF; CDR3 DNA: TGTGCCTGGAGTTTCGGTGGCAATCAGCCCCAGCATTTT
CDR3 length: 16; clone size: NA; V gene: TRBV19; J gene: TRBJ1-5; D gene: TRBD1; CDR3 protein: CASSPDRGWNNQPQHF; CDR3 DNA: TGTGCCAGTAGTCCGGACAGGGGTTGGAACAATCAGCCCCAGCATTTT
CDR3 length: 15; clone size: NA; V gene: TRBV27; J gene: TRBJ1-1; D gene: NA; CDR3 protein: CASSLWAGRGTEAFF; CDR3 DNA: TGTGCCAGCAGTTTATGGGCAGGCCGGGGCACTGAAGCTTTCTTT
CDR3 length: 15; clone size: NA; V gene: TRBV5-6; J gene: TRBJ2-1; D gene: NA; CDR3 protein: CASSLGLDSYNEQFF; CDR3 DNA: TGTGCCAGCAGCTTGGGGCTAGACTCCTACAATGAGCAGTTCTTC
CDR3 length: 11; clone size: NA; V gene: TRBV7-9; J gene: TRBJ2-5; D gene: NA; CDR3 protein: CAGTGPETQYF; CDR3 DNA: TGTGCCGGAACAGGTCCGGAGACCCAGTACTTC
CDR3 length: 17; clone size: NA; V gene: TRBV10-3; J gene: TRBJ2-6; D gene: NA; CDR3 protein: CAIRDGGEDSGANVLTF; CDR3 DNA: TGTGCCATCAGGGACGGGGGTGAAGACTCTGGGGCCAACGTCCTGACTTTC
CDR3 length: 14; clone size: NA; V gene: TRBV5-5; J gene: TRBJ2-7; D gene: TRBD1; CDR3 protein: CASSTRDRFYEQYF; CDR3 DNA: TGTGCCAGCAGCACCCGGGACAGGTTCTACGAGCAGTACTTC
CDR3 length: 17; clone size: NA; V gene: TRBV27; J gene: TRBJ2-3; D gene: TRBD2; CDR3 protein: CASSSSGRANSTDTQYF; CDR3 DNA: TGTGCCAGCAGTTCTAGCGGGAGGGCCAATTCGACAGATACGCAGTATTTT